This entry lists 28 T cell receptor beta chains sequenced from one sample in a study of blood T cell repertoires in COVID-19. The protocol was immunoSEQ multiplex PCR, while the TCRdb copy is restricted to in-frame clones and leaves out a portion. The data contain hundreds of thousands of clones, approximately 90% of them singletons. The specimen sequenced was peripheral blood. These TCRs come from a woman in her twenties or thirties with active or convalescent COVID-19.

The rearrangement joins TRBV10-1 to TRBJ2-3; 10 nucleotides agree with TRBD1. With 4 bases clipped from V and 3 bases from J, the junction kept 4 bases outside the gene matches. This CDR3 region has 15 residues. Germline lookup yields CDR1 WNHNN and CDR2 SYGVQD (reference sequence). In nucleotides, the CDR3 is TGCGCCAGCAGTGCCTGGACAGGGGGTACAGATACGCAGTATTTT. This translates into CASSAWTGGTDTQYF.

The J gene is TRBJ2-5, the V gene TRBV4-1; D is possibly TRBD1 (6 bases). The CDR3 extends over 15 amino acids. From germline, CDR1 is MGHRA and CDR2 YSYEKL. V lost 0 bases and J lost 4, with 12 bases in between. CDR3: CASSQETLGAETQYF. CDR3 nucleotides: TGCGCCAGCAGCCAAGAAACCCTGGGGGCAGAGACCCAGTACTTC.

The rearrangement links TRBV5-4 to TRBJ2-2, with 11 bases fitting TRBD2. J gave up 6 bases and V 4 bases, and 8 bases lay outside the gene matches. Germline-derived CDR1 and CDR2 are SGHNT and YYREEE (reference sequence). The CDR3 totals 16 residues. CDR3: CASSKGTSGGAGELFF. CDR3 nucleotide sequence: TGTGCCAGCAGCAAAGGGACTAGCGGAGGAGCCGGGGAGCTGTTTTTT.

V is TRBV6-6 and J is TRBJ1-1, with D unresolved. The CDR3 is 12 residues long. V lost 8 bases and J 1 base, leaving 8 bases between the germline ends. The germline CDR1 and CDR2 sequences are MNHNY and SVGAGI (reference sequence). CDR3 in DNA: TGTGCCAGCCAGGCCGGGAACACTGAAGCTTTCTTT. It codes for CASQAGNTEAFF.

The genes are TRBV27 and TRBJ2-5, with TRBD2 matching over 13 bases. The CDR3 is 16 residues long. With 5 bases clipped from V and 5 bases from J, the junction kept 8 bases outside the gene matches. Germline CDR1 and CDR2: MNHEY and SMNVEV (reference sequence). CDR3 coding DNA: TGTGCCAGCAGTCCACTAGCGGGAGGGTTGAAGGAGACCCAGTACTTC. Translation gives CASSPLAGGLKETQYF.

This clone was observed a few times. This chain joins TRBV7-9 and TRBJ2-5, with 8 bases identical to TRBD1. With 4 bases clipped from V and 5 bases from J, the junction kept 6 bases outside the gene matches. The CDR3 loop spans 14 amino acids. Germline values: CDR1 SEHNR, CDR2 FQNEAQ (reference sequence). The CDR3 is CASSSTGAGETQYF. CDR3 in DNA: TGTGCCAGCAGCTCGACAGGGGCCGGGGAGACCCAGTACTTC.

V gene TRBV6-1 combines with J gene TRBJ2-3, with D tentatively TRBD2 (5 bases). The germline CDR1 and CDR2 sequences are MNHNS and SASEGT. This CDR3 contains 14 residues. Trimming took off 2 bases at V and 5 bases at J, with 11 bases between the two ends. CDR3 sequence: CASSESSVGDTQYF. As DNA, the CDR3 is TGTGCCAGCAGTGAAAGTAGCGTCGGAGATACGCAGTATTTT.

J is TRBJ2-7 and V is TRBV5-1; 7 bases agree with TRBD1. The CDR3 has 12 residues. Germline V CDR1 and CDR2: SGHRS, YFSETQ. Trimming took 5 bases from V and 3 from J; bases not matched to a gene: 2. CDR3 protein: CASSTGDYEQYF. The CDR3 nucleotides are TGCGCCAGCAGTACAGGGGACTACGAGCAGTACTTC.

The chain's CDR3 is CASSPGLADLSTDTQYF. CDR3 coding DNA: TGTGCCAGCAGCCCGGGACTAGCGGATCTTAGCACAGATACGCAGTATTTT. This chain links TRBV3-1 (or the pseudogene TRBV3-2) with TRBJ2-3; TRBD2 matches 11 bases. The CDR3 is made up of 17 amino acids. The J segment lost 0 bases and the V segment lost 4 bases, leaving 6 bases of the junction unmatched. Germline V gene lookup returns CDR1 LGHDT and CDR2 YNNKEL (reference sequence).

The rearrangement joins TRBV5-1 to TRBJ1-2, with unresolved D. V lost 3 bases and J lost 4, with 22 bases in between. The germline gives CDR1 SGHRS, CDR2 YFSETQ. This CDR3 contains 17 residues. The CDR3 DNA is TGCGCCAGCAGCTCGGGAGTATCGGGGAGAGTTGGCTATGGCTACACCTTC. Its translation is CASSSGVSGRVGYGYTF.

The gene calls are TRBV6-5 and TRBJ2-7; the D gene is possibly TRBD1 (6 bases). The V gene's germline CDR1 is MNHEY and CDR2 SVGAGI. The CDR3 is made up of 13 amino acids. V was shortened by 2 bases and J by 5 bases, with 10 bases between the two germline ends. The CDR3 spells CASSYRGTDEQYF. The CDR3 DNA sequence: TGTGCCAGCAGTTACAGGGGGACGGACGAGCAGTACTTC.

The V and J genes are TRBV29-1 and TRBJ2-1, with 9 bases matching TRBD2. CDR3 length equals 13 residues. CDR1 and CDR2 from the germline V gene are SQVTM and ANQGSEA. V lost 8 bases, J lost 6 bases, and 8 bases stayed unmatched. The CDR3 DNA sequence: TGCAGCACAAGACTAGCGGATACCAATGAGCAGTTCTTC. Its translation is CSTRLADTNEQFF.

This chain uses TRBV19 with TRBJ1-4; 9 bases fit TRBD1. The V and J ends lost 5 bases and 3 bases, in that order; junction bases with no gene match: 13. This CDR3 has 18 amino acids. Germline V CDR1 and CDR2: LNHDA, SQIVND (reference sequence). Here the CDR3 reads CASSPMIQGAAANEKLFF. The CDR3 DNA reads TGTGCCAGTAGTCCTATGATACAGGGGGCTGCGGCTAATGAAAAACTGTTTTTT.

V and J are TRBV25-1 and TRBJ2-5, with TRBD2 matching 11 bases. The V gene's germline CDR1 is MGHDK and CDR2 SYGVNS. Trimming at V came to 4 bases and at J to 5 bases, leaving 3 bases not matched to a gene. The CDR3 length is 14 residues. In DNA form, the CDR3 reads TGTGCCAGCAGTGTAGCGGGAGGGAGTGAGACCCAGTACTTC. It encodes CASSVAGGSETQYF.

This chain joins TRBV24-1 and TRBJ2-1, with 11 bases that match TRBD2. J lost 10 bases, V lost 5 bases, and 12 bases had no gene match. CDR3 length: 16 residues. Germline V gene data show CDR1 as KGHDR and CDR2 as SFDVKD. The CDR3 DNA reads TGTGCCACCAGTGGCACTACTAGCGGGAGCACAAAAGAGCAGTTCTTC. It encodes CATSGTTSGSTKEQFF.

The chain couples TRBV19 to TRBJ1-4; D remains unclear. The CDR3 covers 14 residues. Germline loops: CDR1 LNHDA, CDR2 SQIVND (reference sequence). V lost 2 bases and J lost 4, with 8 bases in between. This CDR3 is CASSIRGFNEKLFF. The CDR3 region has the DNA TGTGCCAGTAGTATACGGGGTTTTAATGAAAAACTGTTTTTT.

The gene calls are TRBV10-3 and TRBJ1-5, with a possible D match to TRBD1 (6 bases). Germline V gives CDR1 ENHRY, CDR2 SYGVKD. Between the trimmed V and J ends, which lost 6 bases and 3 bases, there was a span of 15 bases. The CDR3 is made up of 15 amino acids. CDR3 nucleotides: TGTGCCATCAGGGAGGGGGGGACCTTCAATCAGCCCCAGCATTTT. Translated: CAIREGGTFNQPQHF.

This chain uses TRBV2 with TRBJ2-1; 7 nucleotides line up with TRBD1. This CDR3 is 15 amino acids long. The V and J ends lost 4 bases and 4 bases, in that order; junction bases with no gene match: 7. The V gene's germline CDR1 is SNHLY and CDR2 FYNNEI. The CDR3 DNA reads TGTGCCAGCAGTGTCACAGGGGTGGATTACAATGAGCAGTTCTTC. Its translation is CASSVTGVDYNEQFF.

This clone was recorded only once. The rearrangement links TRBV3-1 (or the pseudogene TRBV3-2) to TRBJ2-5; TRBD2 might be the D (5 bases). The CDR3 sequence is 15 residues long. V was cut by 0 bases and J by 1 base, with 9 bases left in between. The V gene's germline CDR1 is LGHDT and CDR2 YNNKEL (reference sequence). This CDR3 is CASSQDPSPQETQYF. CDR3 coding DNA: TGTGCCAGCAGCCAAGACCCTAGCCCCCAAGAGACCCAGTACTTC.

V and J are TRBV16 and TRBJ2-7; D call uncertain. CDR3 size: 13 residues. Germline V gives CDR1 KGHSY, CDR2 FQNENV. V was trimmed by 0 bases and J by 7 bases, leaving 10 bases between them. The CDR3 loop is CASSQSGSGEQYF. DNA of the CDR3: TGTGCCAGCAGCCAATCCGGGTCCGGGGAGCAGTACTTC.

This clone has more than one count but fewer than ten. The chain couples TRBV29-1 to TRBJ1-4, with no clear D. CDR1 and CDR2 from the germline V gene are SQVTM and ANQGSEA. The CDR3 has 11 amino acids. V was trimmed by 4 bases and J by 8 bases, leaving 8 bases between them. The CDR3 bases are TGCAGCGTTGGGGGAGAAGAAAAACTGTTTTTT. The encoded protein is CSVGGEEKLFF.

The chain employs TRBV5-4 and TRBJ2-1; 11 positions match TRBD2. Germline V gene lookup returns CDR1 SGHNT and CDR2 YYREEE (reference sequence). Losses at the gene ends were 3 bases for V and 3 bases for J; bases not matched to a gene: 2. The CDR3 covers 15 residues. The CDR3 DNA follows: TGTGCCAGCAGCTCGGGACTAGCGGTCTACAATGAGCAGTTCTTC. Residues: CASSSGLAVYNEQFF.

The chain employs TRBV4-1 and TRBJ2-3; 8 nucleotides line up with TRBD2. The CDR3 consists of 17 residues. Germline V gives CDR1 MGHRA, CDR2 YSYEKL. J lost 6 bases, V lost 1 base, and 12 bases had no gene match. CDR3 in amino acids: CASSQGVGGGGRDTQYF. The DNA for the CDR3 is TGCGCCAGCAGCCAAGGGGTCGGCGGGGGCGGGAGGGATACGCAGTATTTT.

The CDR3 loop is CASSLQGISGYTF. CDR3 coding DNA: TGTGCCAGCAGCCTACAGGGGATCTCAGGCTACACCTTC. This sequence joins TRBV2 and TRBJ1-2, with 7 nucleotides matching TRBD1. This CDR3 is 13 amino acids long. With 6 bases clipped from V and 8 bases from J, the junction kept 9 bases outside the gene matches. Germline V gives CDR1 SNHLY, CDR2 FYNNEI.

The rearrangement joins TRBV7-6 to TRBJ2-7; TRBD1 aligns across 9 bases. V was pared by 1 base and J by 6 bases, with 10 bases of the junction left unmatched. The CDR3 loop spans 16 amino acids. Per germline, CDR1 SGHVS and CDR2 FNYEAQ. CDR3 loop: CASSLVPPRQGGEQYF. The CDR3 nucleotides read TGTGCCAGCAGCTTAGTACCCCCTAGACAGGGGGGCGAGCAGTACTTC.

The V call is TRBV11-2, the J call TRBJ1-5, with a weak D call TRBD1 (5 bases). Between the trimmed V and J ends, which lost 0 bases and 3 bases, there was a span of 9 bases. The CDR3 sequence is 15 residues long. The germline CDR1 and CDR2 sequences are SGHAT and FQNNGV. CDR3 sequence reads: CASSLEGLYNQPQHF. Here the CDR3 DNA reads TGTGCCAGCAGCTTAGAGGGGCTTTACAATCAGCCCCAGCATTTT.

This chain links TRBV21-1 with TRBJ1-1; the table's D gene call, TRBD1, was not cross checked with the DNA. TRBV21-1 is an annotated pseudogene. The CDR3 sequence is 16 residues long. The CDR3 nucleotides are TGTGCCAGCAGCAAGAGGGGGAGACCCATGAACACTGAAGCTTTCTTT. Its protein product is CASSKRGRPMNTEAFF.

This chain uses TRBV10-2 with TRBJ2-7; D is possibly TRBD2 (6 bases). Germline V gene sequence: CDR1 WSHSY, CDR2 SAAADI. This CDR3 spans 12 amino acids. With 3 bases removed from V and 11 bases from J, the gap between germline ends came to 14 bases. CDR3 DNA sequence: TGCGCCAGCAGTGATGAGGCGCGGGACGAGTACTTC. It codes for CASSDEARDEYF.